Below, one TCR beta chain is given with its context. This clonotype has only a few counts. Its antigen remains undetermined. Qualities for individual bases were not recorded, and no much larger clone is one base off. In the germline V gene, CDR1 corresponds to ENHRY and CDR2 to SYGVKD. From the cysteine up to the phenylalanine, the CDR3 has a length of 14 residues. Only the CDR3 region is kept as DNA, spanning 42 bases read in frame from base 1. For this chain, trimming is 2 bases at the V end and 8 bases at the J end, and the number of junction bases without a gene match is 6. This entry comes from a study of patients and donors after allogeneic stem cell transplantation (dated by TCRdb to the early 2020s). Library preparation used RT-PCR. Sequencer: NextSeq 550. The raw public data were reprocessed by TCRdb itself: fastp quality trimming at Q25, MiXCR clonotype calling, in-frame beta chains only. Identical CDR3 protein sequences are pooled into one entry, listed with their most common genes and DNA. This sample is represented by about 410,000 distinct CDR3 sequences; 16% of them were singletons. 7.2% of the sample rests with the top ten.

This clonotype originated in a human donor who was either an allogeneic HSCT recipient or a stem cell or donor lymphocyte infusion donor (not recorded which). It is not recorded whose cells these are; they may come from a transplant donor. The specimen was blood, either unsorted or a sorted T cell fraction (not recorded which). The chain links TRBV10-3 with TRBJ1-2; 9 central bases correspond to TRBD1. The DNA is TGTGCCATCAGTGAGCCCGGGACAGGGCTAGGCTACACCTTC. This is translated as CAISEPGTGLGYTF.